The rows below give T cell receptor beta chains drawn from one sample of a study of T cell clones after liver transplantation. Assay: immunoSEQ multiplex PCR; the TCRdb copy retains only in-frame clones and omits some. The sample records tens of thousands of clones, around 75% being singletons. The sample here was CD4+ T cells from blood, taken before liver transplant. The receptor set was obtained from a human donor who received a liver transplant. CDR3s include the opening cysteine and the closing phenylalanine or tryptophan. The order of the fields is D gene, V gene, clone size, CDR3 length, J gene, CDR3 DNA, CDR3 protein. The D gene is left open where the match is weak. Size is omitted from some rows. Given values are once, few, many or a class for expanded clones.

D: .; V: TRBV6-5; size: many; length: 13; J: TRBJ2-7; DNA: TGTGCCAGCAGTTATTTAGTCGGGGGAGAGCAGTACTTC; CDR3: CASSYLVGGEQYF
D: TRBD2; V: TRBV7-9; size: .; length: 18; J: TRBJ2-1; DNA: TGTGCCAGCAGCTCCGACCCCCAGCGGGGGGCGCACCACGGTGAGCAGTTCTTC; CDR3: CASSSDPQRGAHHGEQFF
D: .; V: TRBV14; size: .; length: 14; J: TRBJ1-1; DNA: TGTGCCAGCAGACCTACCTTTGAGAACACTGAAGCTTTCTTT; CDR3: CASRPTFENTEAFF
D: TRBD1; V: TRBV18; size: few; length: 14; J: TRBJ1-6; DNA: TGTGCCAGCTCACCGAATGACAGGGCCGGCGCCCTCCACTTT; CDR3: CASSPNDRAGALHF
D: TRBD1; V: TRBV30; size: .; length: 14; J: TRBJ2-3; DNA: TGTGCCTGGAGGGAGACAGGGGCCACAGATACGCAGTATTTT; CDR3: CAWRETGATDTQYF
D: TRBD1; V: TRBV5-8; size: .; length: 19; J: TRBJ1-2; DNA: TGTGCCAGCAGCTTCCTTTGGCGCAGGGGGCCCCAAGCGGCATATGGCTACACCTTC; CDR3: CASSFLWRRGPQAAYGYTF
D: .; V: TRBV5-3; size: .; length: 15; J: TRBJ1-5; DNA: TGTGCCAGAAGCTTTTATAAGGAGCCCAATCAGCCCCAGCATTTT; CDR3: CARSFYKEPNQPQHF
D: TRBD1; V: TRBV6-5; size: .; length: 14; J: TRBJ1-1; DNA: TGTGCCAGCAGCGTCGGGACAGGGGGCACTGAAGCTTTCTTT; CDR3: CASSVGTGGTEAFF
D: TRBD1; V: TRBV4-1; size: .; length: 15; J: TRBJ1-5; DNA: TGCGCCAGCAGCCAAGATACAGGGGTTCGTCAGCCCCAGCATTTT; CDR3: CASSQDTGVRQPQHF
D: TRBD1; V: TRBV11-2; size: .; length: 13; J: TRBJ2-7; DNA: TGTGCCAGCAGACGCGACAGGGGGGGCGAGCAGTACTTC; CDR3: CASRRDRGGEQYF
D: .; V: TRBV11-3; size: many; length: 14; J: TRBJ2-1; DNA: TGTGCCAGCAGCTTAAATCCTAGTCTGGATGAGCAGTTCTTC; CDR3: CASSLNPSLDEQFF
D: .; V: TRBV7-3; size: .; length: 12; J: TRBJ1-2; DNA: TGTGCCAGCAGCTTGGACTTGGATGGCTACACCTTC; CDR3: CASSLDLDGYTF
D: .; V: TRBV9; size: .; length: 13; J: TRBJ1-1; DNA: TGTGCCAGCAGCGTAGTTGGTATGGCAGAAGCTTTCTTT; CDR3: CASSVVGMAEAFF
D: TRBD1; V: TRBV19; size: .; length: 13; J: TRBJ2-7; DNA: TGTGCCAGTACTGACAGGGGGAGCTACGAGCAGTACTTC; CDR3: CASTDRGSYEQYF
D: .; V: TRBV5-4; size: .; length: 16; J: TRBJ1-6; DNA: TGTGCCAGCAGCTGGGGCCTCGGACAGACTAATTCACCCCTCCACTTT; CDR3: CASSWGLGQTNSPLHF
D: .; V: TRBV5-4; size: .; length: 12; J: TRBJ2-1; DNA: TGTGCCAGCAGTCCGGACACCACTGAGCAGTTCTTC; CDR3: CASSPDTTEQFF
D: TRBD1; V: TRBV19; size: .; length: 15; J: TRBJ1-6; DNA: TGTGCCAGTAGTTCCGGACAGGGGGCTCATTCACCCCTCCACTTT; CDR3: CASSSGQGAHSPLHF
D: TRBD1; V: TRBV28; size: .; length: 14; J: TRBJ2-7; DNA: TGTGCCAGCAGTAATCGACAGGGTGGGCACGAGCAGTACTTC; CDR3: CASSNRQGGHEQYF
D: TRBD2; V: TRBV7-7; size: once; length: 13; J: TRBJ2-5; DNA: TGTGCTAGCAGCCTTAGCGGGGGTGAGACCCAGTACTTC; CDR3: CASSLSGGETQYF
D: TRBD1; V: TRBV25-1; size: .; length: 14; J: TRBJ1-1; DNA: TGTGCCAGCTTATCCGGGACAGGGGACACTGAAGCTTTCTTT; CDR3: CASLSGTGDTEAFF
D: TRBD1; V: TRBV28; size: .; length: 16; J: TRBJ2-7; DNA: TGTGCCAGCAGTCCGGGGACAGGGGGTTACTCCTACGAGCAGTACTTC; CDR3: CASSPGTGGYSYEQYF
D: .; V: TRBV18; size: few; length: 14; J: TRBJ2-7; DNA: TGTGCCAGCTCACCCGGGGGACCTCTCTACGAGCAGTACTTC; CDR3: CASSPGGPLYEQYF
D: .; V: TRBV25-1; size: .; length: 14; J: TRBJ2-2; DNA: TGTGCCAGCAGTGAATCCCTAGGCACCGGGGAGCTGTTTTTT; CDR3: CASSESLGTGELFF
D: .; V: TRBV5-6; size: .; length: 15; J: TRBJ1-2; DNA: TGTGCCAGCAGCTTCTGGGACAACATTAACTATGGCTACACCTTC; CDR3: CASSFWDNINYGYTF
D: .; V: TRBV25-1; size: .; length: 13; J: TRBJ2-7; DNA: TGTGCCAGCAGTGAACAGGGTACCTACGAGCAGTACTTC; CDR3: CASSEQGTYEQYF
D: .; V: TRBV6-1; size: .; length: 15; J: TRBJ1-5; DNA: TGTGCCAGCCGAGAACCAGGTTATAGCAATCAGCCCCAGCATTTT; CDR3: CASREPGYSNQPQHF
D: TRBD1; V: TRBV19; size: .; length: 13; J: TRBJ1-2; DNA: TGTGCCAGTAGTATACGGGACAGCTCTGGCTACACCTTC; CDR3: CASSIRDSSGYTF
D: .; V: TRBV6-1; size: few; length: 15; J: TRBJ2-5; DNA: TGTGCCAGCAGTCCAAGCGGGACAGGCCAAGAGACCCAGTACTTC; CDR3: CASSPSGTGQETQYF
D: TRBD1; V: TRBV2; size: .; length: 11; J: TRBJ1-2; DNA: TGTGCAGGGGGCTCGAACTATGGCTACACCTTC; CDR3: CAGGSNYGYTF
D: .; V: TRBV20-1; size: .; length: 11; J: TRBJ2-3; DNA: TGCAGTGCCCCGGTCGGAGATACGCAGTATTTT; CDR3: CSAPVGDTQYF
D: .; V: TRBV5-8; size: .; length: 14; J: TRBJ2-1; DNA: TGTGCCAGCACCGAAGGGACTCGTTACAATGAGCAGTTCTTC; CDR3: CASTEGTRYNEQFF
D: .; V: TRBV18; size: .; length: 15; J: TRBJ2-7; DNA: TGTGCCAGCTCACCACCAGAGGGGGTTACCTACGAGCAGTACTTC; CDR3: CASSPPEGVTYEQYF
D: .; V: TRBV28; size: .; length: 13; J: TRBJ1-2; DNA: TGTGCCAGCAGTTTCAACAACGGGAATGGCTACACCTTC; CDR3: CASSFNNGNGYTF
D: .; V: TRBV4-2; size: .; length: 14; J: TRBJ1-2; DNA: TGTGCCAGCAGCTTACACCGGGACATTAATGGCTACACCTTC; CDR3: CASSLHRDINGYTF
D: .; V: TRBV6-5; size: .; length: 13; J: TRBJ2-7; DNA: TGTGCCAGCAGAAACGAAGCATCCTACGAGCAGTACTTC; CDR3: CASRNEASYEQYF
D: .; V: TRBV4-1; size: .; length: 20; J: TRBJ2-5; DNA: TGCGCCAGCAGCCCTACCGGGATGCGGACCAAAACGATAAAGGAAGAGACCCAGTACTTC; CDR3: CASSPTGMRTKTIKEETQYF
D: TRBD2; V: TRBV7-2; size: many; length: 14; J: TRBJ2-7; DNA: TGTGCCAGCATCCTGGGGGGGAGCTTGGAGGAGCAGTACTTC; CDR3: CASILGGSLEEQYF
D: TRBD1; V: TRBV6-1; size: .; length: 15; J: TRBJ1-2; DNA: TGTGCCAGCAGTGGCCAACAGGGGCAGGACTATGGCTACACCTTC; CDR3: CASSGQQGQDYGYTF
D: .; V: TRBV5-1; size: .; length: 16; J: TRBJ1-5; DNA: TGCGCCAGCAGCTTGACCCCCGGTAATGGCAATCAGCCCCAGCATTTT; CDR3: CASSLTPGNGNQPQHF
D: .; V: TRBV5-6; size: .; length: 15; J: TRBJ1-6; DNA: TGTGCCAGCAGCCGGCAAGGACAGTCTAATTCACCCCTCCACTTT; CDR3: CASSRQGQSNSPLHF
D: TRBD2; V: TRBV19; size: .; length: 15; J: TRBJ2-3; DNA: TGTGCCAGTAGAAGTAGCGGGGGAGACGCAGATACGCAGTATTTT; CDR3: CASRSSGGDADTQYF
D: .; V: TRBV18; size: .; length: 15; J: TRBJ1-1; DNA: TGTGCCAGCTCTGTAAGGACACTTTTGAACACTGAAGCTTTCTTT; CDR3: CASSVRTLLNTEAFF
D: TRBD1; V: TRBV5-1; size: .; length: 14; J: TRBJ1-1; DNA: TGCGCCAGCAGGGCCGGGACAGGAGTTTTCGAAGCTTTCTTT; CDR3: CASRAGTGVFEAFF
D: TRBD1; V: TRBV19; size: .; length: 15; J: TRBJ1-1; DNA: TGTGCCAGTAGTCCGGTACAGGGGGCATCGGCTGAAGCTTTCTTT; CDR3: CASSPVQGASAEAFF
D: .; V: TRBV7-2; size: .; length: 13; J: TRBJ2-5; DNA: TGTGCCAGCAGCTTAGTATACAAAGAGACCCAGTACTTC; CDR3: CASSLVYKETQYF
D: TRBD1; V: TRBV2; size: .; length: 15; J: TRBJ1-1; DNA: TGTGCCAGAAAAGGACAGGGGGCTCGGAACACTGAAGCTTTCTTT; CDR3: CARKGQGARNTEAFF
D: TRBD1; V: TRBV5-1; size: .; length: 15; J: TRBJ2-7; DNA: TGCGCCAGCAGCTTGGATGGGACAGTGGCCTACGAGCAGTACTTC; CDR3: CASSLDGTVAYEQYF
D: TRBD1; V: TRBV5-1; size: .; length: 15; J: TRBJ2-1; DNA: TGCGCCAGCAGTTTGACAGGGACATATTACAATGAGCAGTTCTTC; CDR3: CASSLTGTYYNEQFF